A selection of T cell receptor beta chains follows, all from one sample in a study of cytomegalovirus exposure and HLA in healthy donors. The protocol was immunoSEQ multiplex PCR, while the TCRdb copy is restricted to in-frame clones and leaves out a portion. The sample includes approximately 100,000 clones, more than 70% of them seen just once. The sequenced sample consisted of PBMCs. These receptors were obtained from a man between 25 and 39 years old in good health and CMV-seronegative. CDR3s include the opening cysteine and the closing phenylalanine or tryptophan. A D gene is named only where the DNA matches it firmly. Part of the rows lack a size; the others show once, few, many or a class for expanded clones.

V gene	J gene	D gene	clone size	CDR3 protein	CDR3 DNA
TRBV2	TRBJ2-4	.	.	CASSPRTAKNIQYF	TGTGCCAGCAGTCCCCGGACAGCGAAAAACATTCAGTACTTC
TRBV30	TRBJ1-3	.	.	CACLRGLYPGNTIYF	TGTGCCTGCCTGCGGGGACTTTACCCTGGAAACACCATATATTTT
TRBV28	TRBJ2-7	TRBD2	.	CASWGLAGPYEQYF	TGTGCCAGCTGGGGACTAGCGGGACCGTACGAGCAGTACTTC
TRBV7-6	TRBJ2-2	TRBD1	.	CASSRQGLNTGELFF	TGTGCCAGCAGCCGACAGGGGCTTAACACCGGGGAGCTGTTTTTT
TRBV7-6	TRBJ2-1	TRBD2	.	CASSRLADYNEQFF	TGTGCCAGCAGTCGCCTAGCGGACTACAATGAGCAGTTCTTC
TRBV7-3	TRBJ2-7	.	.	CASSLTPRYASSEQYF	TGTGCCAGCAGCTTAACCCCTAGGTATGCCTCATCCGAGCAGTACTTC
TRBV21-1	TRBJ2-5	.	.	CASSKVVARWLETQYF	TGTGCCAGCAGCAAAGTCGTGGCACGATGGTTAGAGACCCAGTACTTC
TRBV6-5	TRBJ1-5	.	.	CASRRQQGRDQPQHF	TGTGCCAGCAGGAGACAACAGGGCCGCGATCAGCCCCAGCATTTT
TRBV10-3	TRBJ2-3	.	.	CAARAGLSTDTQYF	TGTGCCGCGCGAGCAGGTCTAAGCACAGATACGCAGTATTTT
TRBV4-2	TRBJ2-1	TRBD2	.	CASSGAKGLAWGEQFF	TGTGCCAGCAGCGGAGCAAAAGGACTAGCCTGGGGTGAGCAGTTCTTC
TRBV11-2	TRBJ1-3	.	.	CASSLSGTGNTIYF	TGTGCCAGCAGCTTATCAGGGACTGGAAACACCATATATTTT
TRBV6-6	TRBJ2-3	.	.	CASSYPDITSTDTQYF	TGTGCCAGCAGTTACCCTGACATCACTAGCACAGATACGCAGTATTTT
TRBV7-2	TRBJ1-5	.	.	CASSLRAGDDQPQHF	TGTGCCAGCAGCTTACGTGCGGGGGACGATCAGCCCCAGCATTTT
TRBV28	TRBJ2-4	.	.	CASSQIGGAKNIQYF	TGTGCCAGCAGCCAAATCGGAGGGGCCAAAAACATTCAGTACTTC
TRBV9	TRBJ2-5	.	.	CASSPSGAVETQYF	TGTGCCAGCAGCCCTTCGGGAGCGGTGGAGACCCAGTACTTC
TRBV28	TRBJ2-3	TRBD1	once	CASSHTSYRGRFGTDTQYF	TGTGCCAGCAGTCACACCTCTTACAGGGGGCGGTTTGGGACAGATACGCAGTATTTT